The 20 T cell receptor beta chains in this list originate from one sample, sequenced in a study of early T cells in non-severe SARS-CoV-2 infection. Via MiXCR, TCRdb re-called the 5' RACE reads, giving one row per CDR3 protein. The table records roughly 90,000 distinct CDR3 sequences, roughly 14% of them present only once. Specimen: whole blood. The receptors were sampled from an adult who was a healthcare worker with PCR-confirmed SARS-CoV-2 infection or an uninfected control (not recorded which).

This clonotype was detected a few times. CDR3 sequence reads: CASSQRAINTDTQYF. In nucleotides, the CDR3 is TGTGCCAGCAGCCAACGGGCCATTAACACAGATACGCAGTATTTT. J is TRBJ2-3 and V is TRBV13; D not resolved. V was clipped by 5 bases and J by 2 bases, with 14 bases between them. CDR3 size: 15 residues. Germline CDR1 and CDR2: PRHDT and FYEKMQ (reference sequence). The full variable domain, completed using reference TRBV13 and TRBJ2-3, is AAGVIQSPRHLIKEKRETATLKCYPIPRHDTVYWYQQGPGQDPQFLISFYEKMQSDKGSIPDRFSAQQFSDYHSELNMSSLELGDSALYFCASSQRAINTDTQYFGPGTRLTVL.

This clonotype was recorded at least ten times. This rearrangement joins TRBV10-3 to TRBJ1-6, with D possibly matching TRBD1 (6 bases). The CDR3 runs 15 residues. CDR1 and CDR2 from the germline V gene are ENHRY and SYGVKD. The V end lost 3 bases, the J end lost 5 bases, and 11 bases lay between the germline ends. The DNA of the CDR3 is TGTGCCATCAGTGATGTGGGACACAATAATTCACCCCTCCACTTT. This codes for CAISDVGHNNSPLHF.

The CDR3 here is CATSRETGNSGEQYV. The CDR3 nucleotides read TGTGCCACCAGCAGAGAAACCGGGAACAGTGGCGAGCAGTACGTC. The chain is built from TRBV15 and TRBJ2-7, with a weak D call TRBD2 (5 bases). Trimming pared 0 bases from V and 6 bases from J, leaving 15 bases between. Germline V gene lookup returns CDR1 LNHNV and CDR2 YYDKDF (reference sequence). CDR3 length equals 15 residues.

The rearrangement joins TRBV7-2 to TRBJ1-2; no firm D call. The CDR3 totals 14 residues. Trimming stripped 5 bases from V and 5 bases from J, with 15 bases between. Germline lookup yields CDR1 SGHTA and CDR2 FQGNSA. As DNA, the CDR3 is TGTGCCAGCAGCCCTGCCGGCGGGATATATGGCTACACCTTC. It translates to CASSPAGGIYGYTF.

This chain connects TRBV29-1 to TRBJ1-1, with 9 nucleotides matching TRBD1. Germline V gene data show CDR1 as SQVTM and CDR2 as ANQGSEA. The CDR3 runs 13 residues. Losses at the gene ends were 6 bases for V and 5 bases for J; bases not matched to a gene: 7. The CDR3 sequence: CSVRDRAGTEAFF. The CDR3 DNA reads TGCAGCGTGAGGGACAGGGCTGGGACTGAAGCTTTCTTT.

This clonotype appeared a few times. The chain is built from TRBV5-6 and TRBJ2-7; D remains unclear. Germline loops: CDR1 SGHDT, CDR2 YYEEEE. Trimming removed 1 base from V and 7 bases from J, with 15 bases in between. The CDR3 is 14 amino acids. The CDR3: CASSLNPTSGEQYV. CDR3 DNA sequence: TGTGCCAGCAGCTTGAACCCCACCTCTGGGGAGCAGTACGTC.

In its sample, this clonotype was seen a few times. The rearrangement joins TRBV18 to TRBJ2-5; 9 positions match TRBD1. This CDR3 has 15 residues. V was pared by 3 bases and J by 8 bases, with 10 bases of the junction left unmatched. The germline CDR1 and CDR2 sequences are KGHSH and LQKENI. The CDR3 sequence: CASSPNSRDRATQYF. Here the CDR3 DNA reads TGTGCCAGCTCACCGAATAGCCGGGACAGGGCTACCCAGTACTTC.

This clonotype occurred many times. The chain has TRBV4-1 and TRBJ2-3; 12 bases line up with TRBD2. Looked up from germline, CDR1 is MGHRA and CDR2 is YSYEKL. Germline trimming cut 1 base from V and 7 bases from J; bases unmatched to any gene: 6. The CDR3 loop spans 16 amino acids. As DNA, the CDR3 is TGCGCCAGCAGCCAAGGGGCTAGCGGGGGGGCTTATACGCAGTATTTT. Amino acid sequence: CASSQGASGGAYTQYF.

The sample holds a few counts of this clonotype. The chain couples TRBV6-5 to TRBJ2-3, with unresolved D. The germline CDR1 and CDR2 sequences are MNHEY and SVGAGI. The V end was cut by 2 bases, the J end by 0 bases, with 9 bases between. The CDR3 spans 15 residues. CDR3 in amino acids: CASSYGLTSTDTQYF. The CDR3 nucleotides are TGTGCCAGCAGTTACGGCCTTACTAGCACAGATACGCAGTATTTT.

The chain has TRBV2 and TRBJ1-1, with D possibly TRBD1 on 6 matching bases. V was clipped by 4 bases and J by 1 base, with 7 bases between them. This CDR3 is built from 13 residues. The germline gives CDR1 SNHLY, CDR2 FYNNEI. The CDR3 here is CASSGQENTEAFF. In DNA, the CDR3 is TGTGCCAGCAGTGGACAGGAGAACACTGAAGCTTTCTTT.

The chain carries TRBV4-1 and TRBJ1-1; a possible D gene is TRBD1 (5 bases). Trimming removed 1 base from V and 5 bases from J, with 14 bases in between. Germline CDR1 is MGHRA and CDR2 is YSYEKL. This CDR3 is built from 15 residues. CDR3 nucleotides: TGCGCCAGCAGCCAAGGGGACCCTCTGGGAACTGAAGCTTTCTTT. Protein product: CASSQGDPLGTEAFF.

The chain employs TRBV20-1 and TRBJ1-2, with no clear D. V was trimmed by 4 bases and J by 0 bases, leaving 9 bases between them. The length of the CDR3 is 13 residues. Germline assignment: CDR1 DFQATT and CDR2 SNEGSKA (reference sequence). The CDR3 DNA is TGCAGTGCTAAAAGATCCTCTAACTATGGCTACACCTTC. Its protein product is CSAKRSSNYGYTF.

CDR3 region: CATSRGLAYNEQFF. The CDR3 bases are TGTGCCACCTCAAGGGGCCTAGCCTACAATGAGCAGTTCTTC. The J gene is TRBJ2-1, the V gene TRBV24-1; D is possibly TRBD1 (5 bases). V dropped 9 bases and J dropped 2 bases, with 13 bases sitting between them. There are 14 residues in the CDR3. Looked up from germline, CDR1 is KGHDR and CDR2 is SFDVKD.

This clonotype was seen a handful of times. The chain has TRBV6-1 and TRBJ1-1, with 9 bases that match TRBD1. J gave up 7 bases and V 4 bases, and 13 bases lay outside the gene matches. CDR3 length: 16 residues. CDR1 is MNHNS and CDR2 is SASEGT in the germline V gene. The CDR3 region has the DNA TGTGCCAGCAGTGCGTACTCCGGGACAGGGAGAGGTGAAGCTTTCTTT. Translated: CASSAYSGTGRGEAFF.

The chain couples TRBV29-1 to TRBJ2-3; possible D gene TRBD2, 6 bases. Per germline, CDR1 SQVTM and CDR2 ANQGSEA. CDR3 length: 15 residues. Trimming took 3 bases from V and 3 from J, leaving 16 bases between them. CDR3 protein: CSVDDGRTKTDTQYF. The CDR3 bases are TGCAGCGTTGACGACGGACGGACTAAAACAGATACGCAGTATTTT.

The chain has TRBV5-1 and TRBJ1-1, with TRBD1 matching 7 bases. This CDR3 is built from 15 residues. The trim removed 4 bases at V and 1 base at J, leaving 7 bases unmatched. In germline, CDR1 is SGHRS, CDR2 YFSETQ. The CDR3 loop is CASSRETGTNTEAFF. Here the CDR3 DNA reads TGCGCCAGCAGCCGAGAGACAGGGACGAACACTGAAGCTTTCTTT.

This clonotype came up many times. The CDR3 loop is CSVWTDSGPPDTQYF. For the CDR3, the DNA is TGCAGCGTTTGGACAGATTCCGGACCCCCAGATACGCAGTATTTT. The V gene is TRBV29-1, the J gene TRBJ2-3; D might be TRBD1 (6 bases). With 5 bases removed from V and 4 bases from J, the gap between germline ends came to 19 bases. Germline V gene lookup returns CDR1 SQVTM and CDR2 ANQGSEA. The CDR3 totals 15 residues.

The chain uses TRBV2 and TRBJ2-2; D may be TRBD1 or TRBD2 (5 bases each). The CDR3 extends over 12 amino acids. The V gene lost 4 bases and the J gene lost 5 bases, with 5 bases spanning the gap. Germline assignment: CDR1 SNHLY and CDR2 FYNNEI. CDR3 sequence reads: CASSGGTGELFF. The CDR3 nucleotides are TGTGCCAGCAGTGGGGGGACCGGGGAGCTGTTTTTT.

This sequence joins TRBV7-9 and TRBJ1-1; D unclear. Germline CDR1 reads SEHNR; CDR2 reads FQNEAQ (reference sequence). V lost 0 bases and J 5 bases, leaving 10 bases between the germline ends. This CDR3 is built from 14 residues. The DNA of the CDR3 is TGTGCCAGCAGCTTAGCACACCGAGGAACTGAAGCTTTCTTT. Protein sequence: CASSLAHRGTEAFF.

A few counts support this clonotype. The chain combines TRBV10-3 with TRBJ2-3, with D tentatively TRBD1 (6 bases). This CDR3 has 13 residues. Looked up from germline, CDR1 is ENHRY and CDR2 is SYGVKD. The V end lost 9 bases, the J end lost 0 bases, and 10 bases lay between the germline ends. CDR3 protein: CAIGTPSTDTQYF. CDR3 coding DNA: TGTGCCATAGGGACACCGAGCACAGATACGCAGTATTTT.